What follows are 14 T cell receptor beta chains derived from one specimen sequenced in a study of tissue T cells after allogeneic stem cell transplantation. Noted time point: mouse harvest day 14 after allogeneic transplant. Each mouse received 10^7 T-cell-depleted marrow cells plus 10^6 splenic CD5+ T cells by tail vein. Assay: immunoSEQ multiplex PCR; the TCRdb copy retains only in-frame clones and omits some. The sample holds several hundred clones, under 60% seen once. Material for sequencing was liver tissue. These receptors were obtained from a female BALB/c mouse given C57BL/6 T cells with graft-versus-host disease after an allogeneic hematopoietic cell transplant.

As to this clone: Mouse gene names apply. The read finishes 1 residue shy of the CDR3 end, and the germline J gene is used to complete it. The V and J genes are TRBV26 and TRBJ1-1; no firm D call. This CDR3 has 13 residues. Per germline, CDR1 KGHPV and CDR2 FQNQEV (reference sequence). Trimming cost V 6 bases and J 0 bases, with 8 bases left between them. CDR3 bases read: TGTGCCAGCAGCTTGACGTCAAACACAGAAGTCTTC. Amino acid sequence: CASSLTSNTEVF. The entire CDR3 is CASSLTSNTEVFF.

Details on this clone: Gene names refer to mouse genes. The sequence runs out 1 residue before the end of the CDR3; the remainder is reconstructed from the germline J gene. This chain connects TRBV29 to TRBJ1-1; D may be TRBD1 (5 bases). Germline V CDR1 and CDR2: MSHET, SYDVDS. This CDR3 contains 11 residues. Trimming removed 8 bases from V and 1 base from J, with 5 bases in between. CDR3 protein: CASGGNTEVFF. The CDR3 bases that were read are TGTGCTAGCGGGGGGAACACAGAAGTCTTC. Together with reference TRBV29 and TRBJ1-1, the CDR3 gives the full variable domain: DMKVTQMPRYLIKRMGENVLLECGQDMSHETMYWYRQDPGLGLQLIYISYDVDSNSEGDIPKGYRVSRKKREHFSLILDSAKTNQTSVYFCASGGNTEVFFGKGTRLTVV.

This clone turned up a few times. Germline and genes: mouse. The read gets to within 1 residue of the CDR3 end, and the germline J gene fills in the rest. V and J are TRBV3 and TRBJ1-1; the D gene is possibly TRBD1 (5 bases). Between the trimmed V and J ends, which lost 3 bases and 0 bases, there was a span of 8 bases. The CDR3 runs 14 residues. Germline loops: CDR1 SNHLY, CDR2 FYNGKV (reference sequence). CDR3 amino acids: CASSFWTTNTEVFF. The CDR3 DNA, read in part, is TGTGCCAGCAGCTTTTGGACAACAAACACAGAAGTCTTC.

Worth noting for this clone: Mouse gene names apply. The CDR3 extends 1 residue past the end of the read, so its final part is completed from the germline J gene. This chain uses TRBV23 with TRBJ2-5; the table's D gene call, TRBD2, was not cross checked with the DNA. This CDR3 has 12 residues. Germline CDR1 reads KGHTA; CDR2 reads FQNQQP. The CDR3 bases that were read are TGCTCCAGCAGTCCTAACCAAGACACCCAGTAC. This encodes CSSSPNQDTQY. The complete CDR3 sequence is CSSSPNQDTQYF.

A word on this clone: Mouse germline and gene names are used. The CDR3 goes on 1 residue after the read ends, and that part is filled in from the germline J gene. V gene TRBV13-3 combines with J gene TRBJ2-2; 9 bases line up with TRBD2. Looked up from germline, CDR1 is NNHDY and CDR2 is SYVADS. The CDR3 loop spans 14 amino acids. V shed 3 bases, J shed 4 bases, and the junction held 1 base outside the gene matches. The CDR3 bases that were read are TGTGCCAGCAGTGGGGACTGGGCCACCGGGCAGCTCTAC. Translation gives CASSGDWATGQLY. The complete CDR3 sequence is CASSGDWATGQLYF.

Worth noting for this clone: The gene names given are mouse names. CDR3 amino acids: CASSLGGSSYEQYF. Partial CDR3 DNA: TGTGCCAGCAGCTTAGGGGGGAGCTCCTATGAACAGTAC. This sequence joins TRBV3 and TRBJ2-7, with D perhaps TRBD1 or TRBD2 (5 bases each). The CDR3 end is not reached by the read, which stops 1 residue before it; the germline J gene fills it in. Trimming took off 1 base at V and 0 bases at J, with 7 bases between the two ends. In germline, CDR1 is SNHLY, CDR2 FYNGKV (reference sequence). CDR3 length equals 14 residues.

This clone was detected only a few times. Genes here carry mouse names. The DNA ends 1 residue before the CDR3 does, and the rest of the CDR3 is filled in from the germline J gene. The chain has TRBV16 and TRBJ2-7; 9 bases line up with TRBD1. This CDR3 contains 13 residues. Germline CDR1 reads SGHSA; CDR2 reads FRNQAP. With 6 bases clipped from V and 7 bases from J, the junction kept 7 bases outside the gene matches. The sequenced part of the CDR3 DNA is TGTGCAAGCAGGCCCGGGACAGGGAGAGAACAGTAC. Translated: CASRPGTGREQY. The full CDR3 protein is CASRPGTGREQYF.

Of note for this clone: The gene symbols are mouse symbols. Read sequence stops 1 residue before the CDR3 end, and the germline J gene provides the missing end. V and J are TRBV16 and TRBJ2-5, with a weak D call TRBD2 (7 bases). Trimming removed 1 base at V and 3 bases at J, with 11 bases between. The V gene's germline CDR1 is SGHSA and CDR2 FRNQAP. The CDR3 has 15 residues. This CDR3 is CASSLVGGRQDTQYF. CDR3 DNA (partial): TGTGCAAGCAGCTTAGTTGGGGGGCGGCAAGACACCCAGTAC.

About this clone itself: The genes are named according to mouse. The CDR3 end is not reached by the read, which stops 1 residue before it; the germline J gene fills it in. The chain has TRBV3 and TRBJ1-3; a weak D match, TRBD1 (6 bases). V was clipped by 2 bases and J by 0 bases, with 8 bases between them. The CDR3 spans 15 residues. In germline, CDR1 is SNHLY, CDR2 FYNGKV (reference sequence). This CDR3 is CASSLTGNSGNTLYF. The covered CDR3 bases are TGTGCCAGCAGCTTAACAGGGAATTCTGGAAATACGCTCTAT.

About this clone: Genes and germline are mouse. Coverage ceases 1 residue before the CDR3 finishes, and the germline J gene fills in the end. This chain links TRBV24 with TRBJ1-1; D is uncertain. Trimming took 4 bases from V and 0 from J, leaving 6 bases between them. Germline V lookup: CDR1 KGHTA, CDR2 FRNEEI. The CDR3 consists of 13 residues. The CDR3 region is CASSPDANTEVFF. CDR3 DNA, as far as it was read: TGTGCCAGCAGTCCAGATGCAAACACAGAAGTCTTC.

Note on this clone: Gene and germline names: mouse. Read sequence stops 1 residue before the CDR3 end, and the germline J gene provides the missing end. This chain uses TRBV3 with TRBJ2-2; D possibly corresponds to TRBD1 (6 bases). V was pared by 2 bases and J by 13 bases, with 8 bases between. The CDR3 covers 11 residues. CDR1 SNHLY and CDR2 FYNGKV come from the germline V gene (reference sequence). The CDR3 loop is CASSLQGTLYF. CDR3 DNA (partial): TGTGCCAGCAGCTTACAGGGGACGCTCTAC.

About this clone: All gene names here are mouse names. The CDR3 extends 1 residue past the end of the read, so its final part is completed from the germline J gene. The V call is TRBV1, the J call TRBJ2-7, with 7 bases lining up with TRBD1. CDR3 length equals 13 residues. Germline CDR1 reads NSQYPW; CDR2 reads LRSPGD (reference sequence). V trimming: 1 base; J trimming: 4 bases; junction bases outside the gene matches: 1. This CDR3 is CTCSAVGQYEQYF. CDR3 DNA, as far as it was read: TGCACCTGCAGTGCAGTGGGACAGTATGAACAGTAC.

Concerning this clone itself: The genes and germline here are from mouse. The CDR3 end falls 1 residue outside the read, so it is completed with the germline J gene. The sample has other DNA sequences that encode this CDR3 too. V usage is TRBV17 and J usage is TRBJ1-5; no clear D gene. V lost 3 bases, J lost 9 bases, and 12 bases lay in between. There are 13 residues in the CDR3. The germline V gene encodes CDR1 MNHDT and CDR2 YYDKIL. The CDR3 is CASSRDPEGAPLF. CDR3 DNA, as far as it was read: TGTGCTAGCAGTAGGGATCCAGAGGGGGCTCCGCTT.

This clone is labeled large (0.1 to 1%). The listed genes are named as in mouse. The read terminates 1 residue ahead of where the CDR3 ends, so the germline J gene completes it. The rearrangement joins TRBV5 to TRBJ2-7; possibly TRBD2 for D (5 bases). CDR1 and CDR2 (germline): LGHNA, YNLKQL (reference sequence). CDR3 length equals 13 residues. V lost 2 bases and J lost 5, with 10 bases in between. The CDR3 loop reads CASSQLMGNEQYF. CDR3 DNA (partial): TGTGCCAGCAGCCAATTGATGGGGAATGAACAGTAC.